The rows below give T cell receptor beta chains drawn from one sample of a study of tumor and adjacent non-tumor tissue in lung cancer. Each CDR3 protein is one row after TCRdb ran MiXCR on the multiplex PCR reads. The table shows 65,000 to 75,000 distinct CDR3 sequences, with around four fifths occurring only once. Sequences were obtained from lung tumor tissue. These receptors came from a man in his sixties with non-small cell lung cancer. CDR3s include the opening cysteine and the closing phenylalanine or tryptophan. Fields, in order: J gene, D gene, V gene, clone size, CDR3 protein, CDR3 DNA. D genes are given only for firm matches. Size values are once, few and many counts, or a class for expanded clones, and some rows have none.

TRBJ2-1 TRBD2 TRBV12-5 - CASGLVKGMAPSGSWNEQFF TGTGCTAGTGGTTTGGTAAAGGGGATGGCTCCTAGCGGGAGTTGGAATGAGCAGTTCTTC
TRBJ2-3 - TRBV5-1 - CASSNRWADKQYF TGCGCAAGCAGCAACCGGTGGGCAGATAAGCAGTATTTT
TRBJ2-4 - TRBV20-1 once CSAPGGSEQNIRYF TGCAGTGCTCCAGGCGGGTCGGAACAAAACATTCGGTACTTC
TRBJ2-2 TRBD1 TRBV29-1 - CSVEGSRSTGELFF TGCAGCGTTGAAGGGTCCCGGTCCACAGGGGAACTGTTTTTT
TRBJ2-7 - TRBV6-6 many CASSYRAYEQYF TGTGCCAGCAGTTACCGGGCCTACGAGCAGTACTTC
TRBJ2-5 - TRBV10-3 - CVISATGASRDETQYF TGTGTCATCAGCGCAACCGGGGCTAGCCGCGACGAGACCCAGTACTTC
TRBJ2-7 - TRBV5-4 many CASSPPAGSEQYF TGTGCCAGCAGCCCCCCGGCAGGGTCCGAGCAGTACTTC
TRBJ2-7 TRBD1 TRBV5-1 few CASSLDGTVNEQYF TGCGCCAGCAGCTTGGACGGGACAGTAAACGAGCAGTACTTC
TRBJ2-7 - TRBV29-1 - CSVVAPGPSYEQYF TGCAGCGTTGTCGCTCCGGGGCCGTCCTACGAGCAGTACTTC
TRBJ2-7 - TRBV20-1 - CSARLSTRAGVHDQYF TGCAGTGCTAGGCTCTCGACTAGAGCCGGGGTCCACGATCAGTACTTC
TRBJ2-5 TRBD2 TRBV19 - CATGLAGGGETQYF TGTGCCACAGGACTAGCGGGAGGCGGGGAGACCCAGTACTTC
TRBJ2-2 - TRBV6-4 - CVSSRGSTGELFF TGTGTCAGTAGTAGGGGGAGCACCGGGGAGCTGTTTTTT
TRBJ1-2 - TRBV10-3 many CAISDSGGNYGYTF TGTGCCATCAGTGATTCCGGGGGGAACTATGGCTACACCTTC
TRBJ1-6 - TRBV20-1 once CSARHWQDTLTLNF TGCAGTGCTAGACATTGGCAAGACACCCTCACCCTCAACTTT
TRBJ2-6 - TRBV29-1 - CSVRVSNSGANILTF TGCAGCGTGAGGGTCTCTAATTCGGGGGCCAACATCCTGACTTTC
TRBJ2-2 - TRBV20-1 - CSAWPSGHTGELIF TGCAGTGCTTGGCCGAGCGGTCACACCGGGGAGCTGATTTTT
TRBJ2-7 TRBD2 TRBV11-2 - CASSLDTGGGYEEYF TGTGCCAGCAGCTTAGATACGGGAGGGGGGTACGAGGAGTACTTC
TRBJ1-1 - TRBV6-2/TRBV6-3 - CTCSRLGENTEASF TGTACCTGCAGCCGATTGGGTGAGAACACTGAAGCTTCCTTT
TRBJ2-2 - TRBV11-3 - CLSSSPRDGRSTGELFF TGTCTCAGCAGCTCCCCCCGGGACGGACGGAGCACCGGGGAGCTATTTTTT
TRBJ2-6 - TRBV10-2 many CAGGGTGANVLTF TGCGCCGGTGGGGGGACAGGGGCCAACGTCCTGACTTTC
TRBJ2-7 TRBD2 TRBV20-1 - CSAHLRRLATYEQYF TGCAGTGCTCACCTCCGGAGACTAGCGACATACGAGCAGTACTTC
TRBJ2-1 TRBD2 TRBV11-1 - CASSLGLANDNEQFF TGTGCCAGCAGTCTAGGACTAGCTAATGACAATGAGCAGTTCTTC
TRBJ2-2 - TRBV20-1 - CSARGWSRNTGEPFF TGTAGTGCTAGGGGATGGTCGCGGAACACCGGGGAGCCGTTTTTT
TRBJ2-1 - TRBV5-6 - CASSPPRGSRLAGPLQYNAQFF TGTGCCAGCAGCCCGCCCCGGGGATCGAGGCTGGCGGGTCCGCTCCAATACAATGCGCAGTTCTTC
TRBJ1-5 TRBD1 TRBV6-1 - CASSELTGGRPQHF TGTGCCAGCAGTGAATTGACAGGGGGTCGGCCCCAGCATTTC
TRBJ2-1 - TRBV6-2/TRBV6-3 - CASSYSGGGSEQSF TGTGCCAGCAGTTACTCCGGTGGTGGGAGTGAGCAGTCCTTC
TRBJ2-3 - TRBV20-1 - CSVPAGPMNTDTQYF TGCAGTGTACCTGCCGGACCTATGAACACAGATACGCAGTACTTT
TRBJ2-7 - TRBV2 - CASSYNYEQYF TGTGCCAGCAGTTACAACTACGAGCAGTACTTC
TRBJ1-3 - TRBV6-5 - CASSYSRGSSGKTKYF TGCGCCAGCAGTTACTCTCGAGGGTCCTCTGGAAAGACCAAATATTTT
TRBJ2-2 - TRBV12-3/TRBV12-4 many CASSFEGDNTGELFF TGTGCCAGCAGTTTTGAAGGAGATAACACCGGGGAGCTGTTTTTT
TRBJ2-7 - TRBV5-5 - CAISPDPYGEQYF TGTGCCATCAGCCCAGACCCCTACGGCGAGCAGTACTTC
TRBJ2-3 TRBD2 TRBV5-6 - CASSLPLASGRAGLTDKQYF TGTGCTAGCAGCTTGCCGCTCGCTAGCGGGAGGGCCGGCCTCACAGATAAGCAGTATTTT
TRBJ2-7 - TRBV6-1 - CESSENNEQYF TGTGAAAGCAGTGAAAACAACGAGCAGTACTTC
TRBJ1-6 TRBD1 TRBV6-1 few CASTTGGYNSLLHF TGTGCCAGCACTACAGGGGGTTATAATTCGCTCCTCCACTTT
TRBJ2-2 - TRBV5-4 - CTSSVRDNLAGELFF TGTACCAGCAGCGTCCGGGACAATTTAGCCGGGGAGCTGTTTTTT
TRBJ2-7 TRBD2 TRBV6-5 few CASSYSKRGTAEQYF TGTGCCAGCAGCTACTCGAAGCGGGGGACGGCCGAGCAGTACTTC
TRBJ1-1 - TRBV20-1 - CNASRGRGTEVFF TGCAATGCTAGTCGGGGGAGAGGCACTGAAGTTTTCTTT
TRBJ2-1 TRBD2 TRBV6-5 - CANSYLTSGGNNEQFF TGTGCCAACAGTTATTTGACTAGCGGAGGGAACAATGAGCAGTTTTTC
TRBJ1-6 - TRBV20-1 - CSARGGNWIWTPLHF TGCAGTGCTAGAGGTGGGAATTGGATATGGACTCCCCTCCACTTT
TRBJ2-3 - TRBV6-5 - CVSRRGMTDMQYF TGTGTCAGCAGGCGAGGGATGACAGATATGCAGTATTTT
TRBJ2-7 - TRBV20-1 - CSANPENAQYF TGCAGTGCTAACCCCGAGAATGCGCAGTACTTC
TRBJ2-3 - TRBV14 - CASSQGKGEGRSDTQYF TGTGCCAGCAGCCAAGGGAAGGGGGAGGGCCGGTCAGATACGCAGTATTTT
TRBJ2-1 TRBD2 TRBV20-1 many CSARVLAGVGNEQFF TGCAGTGCTAGAGTACTAGCGGGAGTTGGCAATGAGCAGTTCTTC
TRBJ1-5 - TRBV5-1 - CASSLVRQSNQPQHF TGCGCCAGCAGCTTGGTCAGGCAGAGTAATCAGCCCCAGCATTTT
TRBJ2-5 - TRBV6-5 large CASGGGPGETQYF TGTGCCAGCGGGGGGGGGCCGGGAGAGACCCAGTACTTC
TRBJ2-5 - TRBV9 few CASSDKDFQETQYF TGTGCCAGCAGCGATAAGGATTTCCAAGAGACCCAGTACTTC
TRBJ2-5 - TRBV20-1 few CCASKEASGTEYF TGCTGTGCTAGCAAGGAAGCCTCGGGGACCGAGTACTTC